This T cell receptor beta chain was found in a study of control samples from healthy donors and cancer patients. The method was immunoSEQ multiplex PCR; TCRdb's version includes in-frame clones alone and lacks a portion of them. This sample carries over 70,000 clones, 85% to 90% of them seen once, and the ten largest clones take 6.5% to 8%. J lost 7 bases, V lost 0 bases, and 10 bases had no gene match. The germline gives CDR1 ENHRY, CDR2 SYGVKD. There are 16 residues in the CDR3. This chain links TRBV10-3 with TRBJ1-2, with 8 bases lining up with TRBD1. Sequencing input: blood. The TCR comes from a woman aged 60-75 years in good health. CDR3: CAISESVSGGAGGYTF. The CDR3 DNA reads TGTGCCATCAGTGAGTCGGTCTCAGGGGGCGCGGGTGGCTACACCTTC.